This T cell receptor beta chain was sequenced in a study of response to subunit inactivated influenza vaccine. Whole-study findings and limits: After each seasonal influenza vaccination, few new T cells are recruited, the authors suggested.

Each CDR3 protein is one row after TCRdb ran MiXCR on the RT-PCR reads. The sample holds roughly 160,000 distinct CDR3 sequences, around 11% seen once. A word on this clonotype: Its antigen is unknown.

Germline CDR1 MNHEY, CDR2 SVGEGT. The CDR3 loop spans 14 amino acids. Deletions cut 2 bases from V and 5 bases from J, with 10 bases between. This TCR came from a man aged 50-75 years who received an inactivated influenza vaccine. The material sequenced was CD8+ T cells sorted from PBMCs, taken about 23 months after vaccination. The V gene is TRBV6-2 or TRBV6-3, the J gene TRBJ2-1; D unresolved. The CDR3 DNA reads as TGTGCCAGCAGTTACCTTAGCAGAGACAATGAGCAGTTCTTC. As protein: CASSYLSRDNEQFF.